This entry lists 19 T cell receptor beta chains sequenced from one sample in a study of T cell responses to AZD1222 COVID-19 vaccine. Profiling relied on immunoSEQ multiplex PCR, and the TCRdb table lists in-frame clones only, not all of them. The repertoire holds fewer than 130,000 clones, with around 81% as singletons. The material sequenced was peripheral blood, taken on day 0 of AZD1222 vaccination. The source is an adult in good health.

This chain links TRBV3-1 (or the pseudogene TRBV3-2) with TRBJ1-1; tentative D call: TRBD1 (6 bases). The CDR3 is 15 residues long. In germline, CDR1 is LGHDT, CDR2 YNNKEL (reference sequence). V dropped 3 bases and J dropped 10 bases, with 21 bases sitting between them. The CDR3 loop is CASSHGGRQDGGAFF. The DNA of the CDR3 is TGTGCCAGCAGCCATGGGGGCAGACAGGACGGGGGAGCTTTCTTT.

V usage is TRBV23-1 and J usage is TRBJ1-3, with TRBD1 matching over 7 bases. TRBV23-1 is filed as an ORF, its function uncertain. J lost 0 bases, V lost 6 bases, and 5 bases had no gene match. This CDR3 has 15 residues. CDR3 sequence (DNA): TGCGCCAGCAGCGGGGACAGCTCCTCTGGAAACACCATATATTTT. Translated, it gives CASSGDSSSGNTIYF.

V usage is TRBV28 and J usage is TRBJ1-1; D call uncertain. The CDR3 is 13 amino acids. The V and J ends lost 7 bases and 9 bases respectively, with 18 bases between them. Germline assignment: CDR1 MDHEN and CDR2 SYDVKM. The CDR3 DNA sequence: TGTGCCAGCACCGGGAGGCCGGTTCTGCAAGCTTTCTTT. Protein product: CASTGRPVLQAFF.

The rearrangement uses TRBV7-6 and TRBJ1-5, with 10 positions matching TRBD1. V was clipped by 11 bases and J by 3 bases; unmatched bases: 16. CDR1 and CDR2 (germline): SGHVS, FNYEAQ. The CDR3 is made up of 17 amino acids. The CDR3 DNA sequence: TGTGCCGACGCCGGGACAGGGGTCGAGGGGCTCAATCAGCCCCAGCATTTT. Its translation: CADAGTGVEGLNQPQHF.

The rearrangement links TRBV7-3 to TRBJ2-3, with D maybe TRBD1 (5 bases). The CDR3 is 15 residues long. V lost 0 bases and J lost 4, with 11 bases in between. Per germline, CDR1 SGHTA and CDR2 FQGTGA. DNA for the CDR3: TGTGCCAGCAGCTTAACAGGGGCCGAGGCAGATACGCAGTATTTT. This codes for CASSLTGAEADTQYF.

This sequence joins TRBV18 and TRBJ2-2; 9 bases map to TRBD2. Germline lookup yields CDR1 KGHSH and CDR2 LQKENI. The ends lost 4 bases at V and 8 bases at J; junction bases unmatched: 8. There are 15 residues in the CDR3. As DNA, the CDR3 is TGTGCCAGCTCACTCACTAGCGGGTCCACTGGGGAGCTGTTTTTT. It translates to CASSLTSGSTGELFF.

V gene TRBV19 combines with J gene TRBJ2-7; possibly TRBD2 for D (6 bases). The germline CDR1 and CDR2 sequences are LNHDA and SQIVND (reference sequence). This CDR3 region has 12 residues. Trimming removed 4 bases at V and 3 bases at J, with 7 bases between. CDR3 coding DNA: TGTGCCAGTAGTAGGGACTTCTACGAGCAGTACTTC. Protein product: CASSRDFYEQYF.

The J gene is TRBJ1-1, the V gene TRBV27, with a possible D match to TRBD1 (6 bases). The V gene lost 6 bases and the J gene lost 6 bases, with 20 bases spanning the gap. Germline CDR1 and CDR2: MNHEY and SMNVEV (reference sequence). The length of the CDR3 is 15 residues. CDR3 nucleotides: TGTGCCAGCAGCGATCCTAGGGGGGGAGGTCCTGAAGCTTTCTTT. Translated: CASSDPRGGGPEAFF.

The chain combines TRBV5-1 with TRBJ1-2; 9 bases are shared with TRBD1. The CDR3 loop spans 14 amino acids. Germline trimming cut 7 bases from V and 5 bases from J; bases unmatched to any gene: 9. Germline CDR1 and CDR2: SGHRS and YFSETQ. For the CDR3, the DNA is TGCGCCAGCGGAACAGGGGGCGCGGATTATGGCTACACCTTC. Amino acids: CASGTGGADYGYTF.

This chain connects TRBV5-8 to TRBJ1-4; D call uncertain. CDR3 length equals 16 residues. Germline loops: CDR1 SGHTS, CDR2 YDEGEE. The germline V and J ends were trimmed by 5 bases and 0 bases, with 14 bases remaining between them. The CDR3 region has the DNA TGTGCCAGCAGGCCAGGAAGTGGTGCAACTAATGAAAAACTGTTTTTT. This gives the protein CASRPGSGATNEKLFF. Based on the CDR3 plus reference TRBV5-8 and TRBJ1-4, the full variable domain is EAGVTQSPTHLIKTRGQQATLRCSPISGHTSVYWYQQALGLGLQFLLWYDEGEERNRGNFPPRFSGRQFPNYSSELNVNALELEDSALYLCASRPGSGATNEKLFFGSGTQLSVL.

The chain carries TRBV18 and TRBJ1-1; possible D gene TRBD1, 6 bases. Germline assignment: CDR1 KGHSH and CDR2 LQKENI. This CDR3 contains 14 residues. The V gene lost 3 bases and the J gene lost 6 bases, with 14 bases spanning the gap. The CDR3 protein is CASSPPQGIAEAFF. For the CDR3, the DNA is TGTGCCAGCTCACCTCCTCAGGGGATCGCTGAAGCTTTCTTT.

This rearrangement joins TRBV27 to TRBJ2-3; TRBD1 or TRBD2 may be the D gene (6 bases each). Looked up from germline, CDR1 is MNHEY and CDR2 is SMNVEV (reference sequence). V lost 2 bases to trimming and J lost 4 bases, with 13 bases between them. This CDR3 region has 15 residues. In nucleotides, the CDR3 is TGTGCCAGCAGTTTACAGGGGATAGCGGCAGATACGCAGTATTTT. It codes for CASSLQGIAADTQYF.

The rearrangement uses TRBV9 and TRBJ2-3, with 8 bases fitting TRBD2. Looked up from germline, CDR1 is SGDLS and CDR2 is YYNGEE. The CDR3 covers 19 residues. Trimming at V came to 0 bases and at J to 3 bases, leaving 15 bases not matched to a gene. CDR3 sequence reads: CASSVGAGGWVELTDTQYF. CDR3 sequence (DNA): TGTGCCAGCAGCGTAGGGGCGGGAGGATGGGTCGAATTAACAGATACGCAGTATTTT.

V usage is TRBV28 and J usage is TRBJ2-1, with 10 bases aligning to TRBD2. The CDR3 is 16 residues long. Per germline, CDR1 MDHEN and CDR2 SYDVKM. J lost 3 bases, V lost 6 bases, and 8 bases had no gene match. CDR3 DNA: TGTGCCAGCAGAGTTATCGGGACTAGCGACTACAATGAGCAGTTCTTC. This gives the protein CASRVIGTSDYNEQFF.

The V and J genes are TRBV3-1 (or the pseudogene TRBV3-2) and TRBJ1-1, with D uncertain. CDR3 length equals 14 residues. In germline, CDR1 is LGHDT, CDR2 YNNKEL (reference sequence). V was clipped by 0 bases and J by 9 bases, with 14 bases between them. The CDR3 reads CASSQDWLGFQAFF. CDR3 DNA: TGTGCCAGCAGCCAAGATTGGTTAGGATTTCAAGCTTTCTTT.

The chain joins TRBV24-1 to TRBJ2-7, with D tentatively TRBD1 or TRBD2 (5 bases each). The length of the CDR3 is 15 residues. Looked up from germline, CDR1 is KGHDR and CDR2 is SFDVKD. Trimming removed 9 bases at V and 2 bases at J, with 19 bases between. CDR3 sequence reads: CATEGRGPRTYEQYF. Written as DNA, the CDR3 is TGTGCCACCGAGGGAAGGGGCCCCAGAACCTACGAGCAGTACTTC.

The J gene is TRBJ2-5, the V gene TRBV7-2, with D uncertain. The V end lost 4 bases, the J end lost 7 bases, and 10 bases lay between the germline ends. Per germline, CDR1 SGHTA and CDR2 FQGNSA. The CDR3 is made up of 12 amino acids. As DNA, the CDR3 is TGTGCCAGCAGCTCAGACTTAGTGACCCAGTACTTC. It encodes CASSSDLVTQYF.

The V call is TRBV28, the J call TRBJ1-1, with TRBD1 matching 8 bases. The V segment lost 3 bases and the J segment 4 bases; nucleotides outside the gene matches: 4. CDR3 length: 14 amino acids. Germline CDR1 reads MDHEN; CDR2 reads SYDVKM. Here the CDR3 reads CASSLTGEATEAFF. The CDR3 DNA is TGTGCCAGCAGTTTGACAGGGGAGGCCACTGAAGCTTTCTTT.

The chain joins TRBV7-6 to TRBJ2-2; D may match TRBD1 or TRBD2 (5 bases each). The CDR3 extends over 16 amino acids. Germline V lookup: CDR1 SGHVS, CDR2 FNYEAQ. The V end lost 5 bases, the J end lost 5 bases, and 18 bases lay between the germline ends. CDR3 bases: TGTGCCAGCAGCCGGTTAGACAGCGGAGGAACCGGGGAGCTGTTTTTT. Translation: CASSRLDSGGTGELFF.